This T cell receptor beta chain was identified during a study of CD8 T cells in Susac syndrome. Reverse transcription used 0.5 to 1 ug RNA and random hexamers. TCRdb used MiXCR to reprocess the immunoSEQ multiplex PCR reads, holding one entry per CDR3 protein. Of fewer than 350,000 distinct CDR3 sequences in the sample, around 90% were seen once. V was clipped by 4 bases and J by 3 bases, with 16 bases between them. This CDR3 has 15 amino acids. Germline CDR1 SGHRS, CDR2 YFSETQ. This TCR was sampled from a human donor with multiple sclerosis. The chain is built from TRBV5-1 and TRBJ1-2; D possibly corresponds to TRBD1 (6 bases). Material for sequencing was CD4+ T cells from PBMCs. CDR3 protein: CASSLISPGDYGYTF. The DNA of the CDR3 is TGCGCCAGCAGCCTAATCTCCCCAGGGGACTATGGCTACACCTTC.